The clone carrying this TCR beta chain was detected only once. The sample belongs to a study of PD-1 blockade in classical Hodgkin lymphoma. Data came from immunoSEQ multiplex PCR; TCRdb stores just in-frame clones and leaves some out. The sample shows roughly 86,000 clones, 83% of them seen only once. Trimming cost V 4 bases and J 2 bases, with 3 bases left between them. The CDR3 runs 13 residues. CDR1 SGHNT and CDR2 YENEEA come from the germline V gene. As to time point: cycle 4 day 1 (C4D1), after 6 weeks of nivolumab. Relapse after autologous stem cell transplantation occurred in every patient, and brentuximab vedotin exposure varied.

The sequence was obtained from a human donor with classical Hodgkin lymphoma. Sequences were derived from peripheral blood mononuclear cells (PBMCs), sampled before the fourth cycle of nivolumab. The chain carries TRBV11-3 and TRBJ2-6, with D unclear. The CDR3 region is CASSSAGANVLTF. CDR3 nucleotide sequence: TGTGCCAGCAGCTCGGCTGGGGCCAACGTCCTGACTTTC.